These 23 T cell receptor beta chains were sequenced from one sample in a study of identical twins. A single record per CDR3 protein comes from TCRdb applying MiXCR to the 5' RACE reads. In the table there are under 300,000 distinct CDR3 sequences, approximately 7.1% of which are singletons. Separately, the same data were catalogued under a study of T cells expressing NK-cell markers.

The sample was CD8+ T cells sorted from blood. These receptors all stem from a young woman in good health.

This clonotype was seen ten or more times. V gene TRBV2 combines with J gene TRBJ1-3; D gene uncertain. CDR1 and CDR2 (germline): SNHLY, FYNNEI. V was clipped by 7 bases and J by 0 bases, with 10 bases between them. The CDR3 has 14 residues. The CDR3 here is CASTEWGSGNTIYF. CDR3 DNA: TGTGCCAGCACCGAATGGGGCTCTGGAAACACCATATATTTT.

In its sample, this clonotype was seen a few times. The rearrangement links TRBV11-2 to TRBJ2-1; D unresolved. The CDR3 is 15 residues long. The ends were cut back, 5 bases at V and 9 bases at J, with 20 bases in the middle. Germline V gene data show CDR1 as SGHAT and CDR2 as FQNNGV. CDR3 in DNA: TGTGCCAGCAGCCGAGGAAACTCCAAGTGGTCTGAGCAGTTCTTC. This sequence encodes CASSRGNSKWSEQFF.

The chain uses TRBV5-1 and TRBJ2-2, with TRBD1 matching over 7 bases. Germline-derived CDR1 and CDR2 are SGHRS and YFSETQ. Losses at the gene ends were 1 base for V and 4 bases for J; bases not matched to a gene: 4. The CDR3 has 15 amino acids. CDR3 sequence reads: CASSLRGRGTGELFF. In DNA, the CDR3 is TGCGCCAGCAGCTTGAGGGGGCGCGGCACCGGGGAGCTGTTTTTT. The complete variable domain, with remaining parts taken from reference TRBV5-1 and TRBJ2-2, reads KAGVTQTPRYLIKTRGQQVTLSCSPISGHRSVSWYQQTPGQGLQFLFEYFSETQRNKGNFPGRFSGRQFSNSRSEMNVSTLELGDSALYLCASSLRGRGTGELFFGEGSRLTVL.

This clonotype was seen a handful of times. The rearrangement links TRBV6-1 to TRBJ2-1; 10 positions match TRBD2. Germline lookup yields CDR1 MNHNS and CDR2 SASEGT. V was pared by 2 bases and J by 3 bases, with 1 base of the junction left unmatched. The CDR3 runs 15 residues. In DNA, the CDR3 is TGTGCCAGCAGTGAACTAGCGGGAGACTACAATGAGCAGTTCTTC. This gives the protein CASSELAGDYNEQFF.

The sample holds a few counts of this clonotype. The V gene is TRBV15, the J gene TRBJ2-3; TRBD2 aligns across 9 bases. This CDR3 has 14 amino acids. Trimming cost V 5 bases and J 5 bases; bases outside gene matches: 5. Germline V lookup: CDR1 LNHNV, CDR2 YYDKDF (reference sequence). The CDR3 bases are TGTGCCACCAGCCTAGCGGGATCCCAAGATACGCAGTATTTT. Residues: CATSLAGSQDTQYF.

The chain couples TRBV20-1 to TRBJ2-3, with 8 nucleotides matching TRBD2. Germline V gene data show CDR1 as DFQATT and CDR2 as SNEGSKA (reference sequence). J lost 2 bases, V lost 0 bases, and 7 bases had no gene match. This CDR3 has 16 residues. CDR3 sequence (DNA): TGCAGTGCTAGAGATATTGCGGGGGGTCCCACAGATACGCAGTATTTT. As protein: CSARDIAGGPTDTQYF.

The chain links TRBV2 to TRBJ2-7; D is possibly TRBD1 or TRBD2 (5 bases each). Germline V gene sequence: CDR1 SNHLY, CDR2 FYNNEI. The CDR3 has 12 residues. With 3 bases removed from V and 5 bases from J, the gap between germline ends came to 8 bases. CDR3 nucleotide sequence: TGTGCCAGCAGTGATTGGGACCACGAGCAGTACTTC. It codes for CASSDWDHEQYF.

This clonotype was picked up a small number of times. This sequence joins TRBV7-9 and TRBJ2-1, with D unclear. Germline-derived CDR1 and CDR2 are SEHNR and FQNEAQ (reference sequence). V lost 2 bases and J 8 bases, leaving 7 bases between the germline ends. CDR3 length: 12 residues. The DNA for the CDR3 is TGTGCCAGCAGCTTAACTTCTGATGAGCAGTTCTTC. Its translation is CASSLTSDEQFF.

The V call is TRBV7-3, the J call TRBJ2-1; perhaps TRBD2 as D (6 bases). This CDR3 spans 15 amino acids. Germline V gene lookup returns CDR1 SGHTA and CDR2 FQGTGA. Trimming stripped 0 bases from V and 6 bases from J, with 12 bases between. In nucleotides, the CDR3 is TGTGCCAGCAGCTTAACCGGGGGTGCGTCCAATGAGCAGTTCTTC. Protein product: CASSLTGGASNEQFF.

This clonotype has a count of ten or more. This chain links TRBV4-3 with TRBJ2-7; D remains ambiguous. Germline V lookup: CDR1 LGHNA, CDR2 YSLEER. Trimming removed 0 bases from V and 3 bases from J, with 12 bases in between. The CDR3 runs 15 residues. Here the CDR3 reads CASSQERNEYYEQYF. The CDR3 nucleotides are TGCGCCAGCAGCCAAGAGAGGAATGAGTACTACGAGCAGTACTTC.

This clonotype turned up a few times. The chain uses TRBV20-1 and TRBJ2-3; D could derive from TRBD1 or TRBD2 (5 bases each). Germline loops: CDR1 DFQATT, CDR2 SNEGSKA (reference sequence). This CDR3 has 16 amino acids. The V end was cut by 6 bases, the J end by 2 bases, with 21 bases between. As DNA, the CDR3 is TGCAGTGCAACGAAGCCGCCGGCAGGGACCACAGATACGCAGTATTTT. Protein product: CSATKPPAGTTDTQYF.

CDR3 protein: CAWIIERPEAFF. The CDR3 bases are TGTGCCTGGATCATAGAGCGACCTGAAGCTTTCTTT. The rearrangement links TRBV30 to TRBJ1-1; D not certain. Trimming left V 4 bases short and J 6 bases short, with 12 bases between. CDR1 is GTSNPN, CDR2 SVGIG, per germline (reference sequence). The CDR3 totals 12 residues.

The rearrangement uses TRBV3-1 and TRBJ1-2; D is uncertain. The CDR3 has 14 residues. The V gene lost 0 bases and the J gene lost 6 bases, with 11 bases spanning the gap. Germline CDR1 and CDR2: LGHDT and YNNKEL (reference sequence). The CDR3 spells CASSQDSWSNGYTF. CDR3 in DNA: TGTGCCAGCAGCCAAGACAGTTGGAGCAATGGCTACACCTTC. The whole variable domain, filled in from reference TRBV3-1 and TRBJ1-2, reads DTAVSQTPKYLVTQMGNDKSIKCEQNLGHDTMYWYKQDSKKFLKIMFSYNNKELIINETVPNRFSPKSPDKAHLNLHINSLELGDSAVYFCASSQDSWSNGYTFGSGTRLTVV.

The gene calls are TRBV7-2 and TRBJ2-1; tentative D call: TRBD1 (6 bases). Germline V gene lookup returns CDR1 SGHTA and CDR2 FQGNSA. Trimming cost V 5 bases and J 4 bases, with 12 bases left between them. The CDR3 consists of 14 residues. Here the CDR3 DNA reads TGTGCCAGCAGCCACCTTGGACAGTACAATGAGCAGTTCTTC. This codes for CASSHLGQYNEQFF.

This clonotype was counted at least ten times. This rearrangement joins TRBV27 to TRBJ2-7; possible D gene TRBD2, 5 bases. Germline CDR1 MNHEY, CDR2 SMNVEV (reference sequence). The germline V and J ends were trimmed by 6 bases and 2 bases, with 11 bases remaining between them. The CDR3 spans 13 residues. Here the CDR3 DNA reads TGTGCCAGCAGCCCTGGCGGGCCCTACGAGCAGTACTTC. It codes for CASSPGGPYEQYF.

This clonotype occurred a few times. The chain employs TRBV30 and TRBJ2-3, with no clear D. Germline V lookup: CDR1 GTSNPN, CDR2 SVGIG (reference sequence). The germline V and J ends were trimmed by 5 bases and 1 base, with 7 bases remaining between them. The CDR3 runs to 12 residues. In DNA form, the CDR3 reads TGTGCCTGGGCTGGCGGCACAGATACGCAGTATTTT. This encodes CAWAGGTDTQYF.

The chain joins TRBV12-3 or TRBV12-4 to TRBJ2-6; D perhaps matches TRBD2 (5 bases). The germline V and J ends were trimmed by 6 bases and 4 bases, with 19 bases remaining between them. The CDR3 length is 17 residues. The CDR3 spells CASRYIHPGFGANVLTF. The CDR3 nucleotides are TGTGCCAGCAGATATATTCATCCGGGGTTCGGGGCCAACGTCCTGACTTTC.

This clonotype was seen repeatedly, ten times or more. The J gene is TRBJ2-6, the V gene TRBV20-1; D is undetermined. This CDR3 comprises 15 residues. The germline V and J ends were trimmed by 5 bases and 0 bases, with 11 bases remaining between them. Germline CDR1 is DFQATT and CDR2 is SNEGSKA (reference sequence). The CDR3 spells CSARIRHSGANVLTF. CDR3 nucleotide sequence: TGCAGTGCTCGGATCCGACACTCTGGGGCCAACGTCCTGACTTTC.

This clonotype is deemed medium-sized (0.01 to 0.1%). CDR3 in amino acids: CAIAPVGTLETQYF. CDR3 coding DNA: TGTGCCATCGCGCCCGTAGGGACTTTGGAGACCCAGTACTTC. The rearrangement joins TRBV10-3 to TRBJ2-5; a weak D match, TRBD2 (6 bases). There are 14 residues in the CDR3. The ends were cut back, 8 bases at V and 5 bases at J, with 18 bases in the middle. Germline V gives CDR1 ENHRY, CDR2 SYGVKD.

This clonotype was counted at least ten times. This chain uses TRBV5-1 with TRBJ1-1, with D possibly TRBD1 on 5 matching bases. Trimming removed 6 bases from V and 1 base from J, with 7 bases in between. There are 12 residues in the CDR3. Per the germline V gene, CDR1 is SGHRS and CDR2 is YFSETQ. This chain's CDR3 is CASKTGNTEAFF. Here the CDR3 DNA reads TGCGCCAGCAAAACAGGGAACACTGAAGCTTTCTTT. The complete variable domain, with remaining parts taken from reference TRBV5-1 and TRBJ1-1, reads KAGVTQTPRYLIKTRGQQVTLSCSPISGHRSVSWYQQTPGQGLQFLFEYFSETQRNKGNFPGRFSGRQFSNSRSEMNVSTLELGDSALYLCASKTGNTEAFFGQGTRLTVV.

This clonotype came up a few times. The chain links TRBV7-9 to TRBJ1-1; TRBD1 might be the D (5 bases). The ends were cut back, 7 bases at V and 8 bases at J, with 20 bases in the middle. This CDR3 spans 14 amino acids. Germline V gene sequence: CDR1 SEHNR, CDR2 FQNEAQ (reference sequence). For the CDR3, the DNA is TGTGCCAGCACTCTGGGGGAGGGTAAACCCGAAGCTTTCTTT. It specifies CASTLGEGKPEAFF.

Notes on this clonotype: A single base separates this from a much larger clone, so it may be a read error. The CDR3 region has the DNA TGTGCCAGCAGCCCCCTGGACAACACAGATACGCAGTATTTT. This gives the protein CASSPLDNTDTQYF. J is TRBJ2-3 and V is TRBV4-2, with D perhaps TRBD1 (5 bases). This CDR3 spans 14 amino acids. The germline gives CDR1 LGHNA, CDR2 YNFKEQ. V was pared by 4 bases and J by 2 bases, with 10 bases between.

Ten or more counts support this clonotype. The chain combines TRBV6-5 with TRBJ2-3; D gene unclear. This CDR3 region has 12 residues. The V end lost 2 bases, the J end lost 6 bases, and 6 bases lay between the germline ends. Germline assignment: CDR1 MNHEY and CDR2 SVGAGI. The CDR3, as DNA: TGTGCCAGCAGTTACGATGGGGATACGCAGTATTTT. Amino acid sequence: CASSYDGDTQYF.